Below, 22 T cell receptor beta chains from the same sample are listed, as sequenced in a study of OX40 agonist ivuxolimab in advanced cancers. Sequenced by immunoSEQ multiplex PCR; TCRdb stores in-frame clones only, minus some. Of approximately 50,000 clones in the sample, 65% to 85% were seen once. Sequencing was performed on CD4+ or CD8+ T cells sorted from blood, taken in a trial of the OX40 agonist ivuxolimab. The receptor source for this set is an adult with an advanced solid tumor such as melanoma, head and neck, liver or kidney cancer.

In this sample, this clone turned up a few times. The V call is TRBV5-4, the J call TRBJ2-6, with D possibly being TRBD1 or TRBD2 (5 bases each). CDR1 is SGHNT, CDR2 YYREEE, per germline (reference sequence). V was clipped by 4 bases and J by 3 bases, with 11 bases between them. The CDR3 runs 15 residues. The CDR3 DNA is TGTGCCAGCAGCCGTTGGGGGAGTGGGGCCAACGTCCTGACTTTC. Amino acids: CASSRWGSGANVLTF. Based on the CDR3 plus reference TRBV5-4 and TRBJ2-6, the full variable domain is ETGVTQSPTHLIKTRGQQVTLRCSSQSGHNTVSWYQQALGQGPQFIFQYYREEENGRGNFPPRFSGLQFPNYSSELNVNALELDDSALYLCASSRWGSGANVLTFGAGSRLTVL.

This clone was picked up a small number of times. The chain employs TRBV28 and TRBJ1-5; 9 nucleotides align to TRBD1. The ends lost 5 bases at V and 9 bases at J; junction bases unmatched: 8. The germline CDR1 and CDR2 sequences are MDHEN and SYDVKM. CDR3 length: 14 residues. This CDR3 is CASSGTGRLSPQHF. DNA for the CDR3: TGTGCCAGCAGTGGGACAGGGCGCCTATCGCCCCAGCATTTT.

This chain links TRBV6-5 with TRBJ2-5; D is ambiguous. The DNA matches TRBJ2-7 better at its end, which makes the J call doubtful. CDR1 MNHEY and CDR2 SVGAGI come from the germline V gene. The CDR3 totals 14 residues. The CDR3 reads CASSRWLGPYEQYF. DNA of the CDR3: TGTGCCAGCTCTAGGTGGCTTGGCCCCTACGAGCAGTACTTC.

The chain links TRBV9 to TRBJ1-5; 7 positions match TRBD1. The CDR3 consists of 15 residues. With V trimmed by 3 bases and J by 5 bases, 8 bases remained unmatched. Germline-derived CDR1 and CDR2 are SGDLS and YYNGEE. The DNA for the CDR3 is TGTGCCAGCAGCGCCAGGGGGGCCCGCGATCAGCCCCAGCATTTT. As protein: CASSARGARDQPQHF.

The chain is built from TRBV25-1 and TRBJ2-7; 7 bases match TRBD1. V lost 6 bases and J lost 5; bases outside the gene matches: 13. The germline gives CDR1 MGHDK, CDR2 SYGVNS. The CDR3 sequence is 15 residues long. CDR3 bases: TGTGCCAGCAGCACCTCCAAAAACAGGGGCCACGAGCAGTACTTC. It yields the protein CASSTSKNRGHEQYF.

The V gene is TRBV9, the J gene TRBJ2-5; TRBD1 matches at 12 bases. CDR1 is SGDLS and CDR2 is YYNGEE in the germline V gene. The CDR3 totals 15 residues. Trimming cost V 3 bases and J 5 bases; bases outside gene matches: 5. The CDR3 nucleotides are TGTGCCAGCAGCGGGGGGACAGGGGGCTGGGAGACCCAGTACTTC. This gives the protein CASSGGTGGWETQYF. Full variable domain (missing parts from reference TRBV9 and TRBJ2-5): DSGVTQTPKHLITATGQRVTLRCSPRSGDLSVYWYQQSLDQGLQFLIQYYNGEERAKGNILERFSAQQFPDLHSELNLSSLELGDSALYFCASSGGTGGWETQYFGPGTRLLVL.

The chain combines TRBV2 with TRBJ2-1; 10 bases are shared with TRBD2. Trimming at V came to 4 bases and at J to 3 bases, leaving 3 bases not matched to a gene. Germline loops: CDR1 SNHLY, CDR2 FYNNEI. CDR3 length: 15 residues. The CDR3 nucleotides read TGTGCCAGCAGTGTTAGCGGGGGGATCTACAATGAGCAGTTCTTC. Translation: CASSVSGGIYNEQFF.

Here the CDR3 DNA reads TGTGCCAGCAGCTTAGGCACAGATACGCAGTATTTT. It codes for CASSLGTDTQYF. This chain joins TRBV7-8 and TRBJ2-3; D remains unclear. Deletions cut 1 base from V and 1 base from J, with 0 bases between. The CDR3 extends over 12 amino acids. Germline V lookup: CDR1 SGHVS, CDR2 FQNEAQ.

J is TRBJ2-2 and V is TRBV5-5; D is ambiguous. The germline V and J ends were trimmed by 2 bases and 3 bases, with 8 bases remaining between them. Germline values: CDR1 SGHKS, CDR2 YYEKEE (reference sequence). This CDR3 comprises 14 residues. The DNA for the CDR3 is TGTGCCAGCAGCTTCTCCTTGGACACCGGGGAGCTGTTTTTT. This codes for CASSFSLDTGELFF.

V gene TRBV5-5 combines with J gene TRBJ2-7, with 8 bases lining up with TRBD1. Trimming cost V 4 bases and J 3 bases; bases outside gene matches: 12. In germline, CDR1 is SGHKS, CDR2 YYEKEE (reference sequence). The CDR3 covers 16 residues. The CDR3 nucleotides read TGTGCCAGCAGCCTAAGGCCCGGGACAGGAGTCTACGAGCAGTACTTC. Translated: CASSLRPGTGVYEQYF.

This clone has more than one count but fewer than ten. This chain uses TRBV6-5 with TRBJ2-2; D perhaps matches TRBD1 (5 bases). The germline V gene encodes CDR1 MNHEY and CDR2 SVGAGI. The CDR3 has 15 amino acids. V was shortened by 10 bases and J by 3 bases, with 18 bases between the two germline ends. The CDR3 sequence: CATQKGLGDTGELFF. Here the CDR3 DNA reads TGTGCCACCCAAAAGGGGCTAGGGGACACCGGGGAGCTGTTTTTT.

The J gene is TRBJ2-4, the V gene TRBV7-2; the match to TRBD2 covers 12 bases. This CDR3 spans 16 amino acids. Looked up from germline, CDR1 is SGHTA and CDR2 is FQGNSA. Trimming cost V 6 bases and J 0 bases; bases outside gene matches: 3. CDR3: CASRVTSGGAKNIQYF. The CDR3 bases are TGTGCCAGCAGGGTGACTAGCGGGGGAGCCAAAAACATTCAGTACTTC.

J is TRBJ1-6 and V is TRBV6-5; D not certain. The germline gives CDR1 MNHEY, CDR2 SVGAGI. The CDR3 is made up of 13 amino acids. Trimming pared 2 bases from V and 10 bases from J, leaving 9 bases between. The CDR3 coding sequence is TGTGCCAGCAGTTACGGGGTTAACTCACCCCTCCACTTT. It encodes CASSYGVNSPLHF.

This chain connects TRBV5-1 to TRBJ2-7; 9 bases fit TRBD1. The CDR3 extends over 16 amino acids. After removal of 0 bases from V and 5 bases from J, the junction contained 9 bases not matched to a gene. The germline V gene has CDR1 SGHRS and CDR2 YFSETQ. The DNA for the CDR3 is TGCGCCAGCAGCTTGGGAGGCGGGACAGGGTCCCACGAGCAGTACTTC. Encoded protein: CASSLGGGTGSHEQYF.

CDR3 in amino acids: CASSSDRGRFGNTEAFF. In nucleotides, the CDR3 is TGTGCCAGCAGTTCAGACAGGGGGCGGTTCGGGAACACTGAAGCTTTCTTT. The chain links TRBV5-4 to TRBJ1-1, with 10 bases matching TRBD1. The germline CDR1 and CDR2 sequences are SGHNT and YYREEE (reference sequence). V lost 5 bases, J lost 1 base, and 11 bases stayed unmatched. This CDR3 is built from 17 residues. Complete variable domain (other parts from reference TRBV5-4 and TRBJ1-1): ETGVTQSPTHLIKTRGQQVTLRCSSQSGHNTVSWYQQALGQGPQFIFQYYREEENGRGNFPPRFSGLQFPNYSSELNVNALELDDSALYLCASSSDRGRFGNTEAFFGQGTRLTVV.

This chain uses TRBV11-3 with TRBJ1-2; D call uncertain. Germline V CDR1 and CDR2: SGHNT, YENEEA. This CDR3 is built from 12 residues. The V end lost 5 bases, the J end lost 3 bases, and 7 bases lay between the germline ends. The CDR3 DNA follows: TGTGCCAGCAGCCATAGGGACTATGGCTACACCTTC. This gives the protein CASSHRDYGYTF.

This chain joins TRBV5-1 and TRBJ2-3; 8 bases fit TRBD1. Germline CDR1 SGHRS, CDR2 YFSETQ. The CDR3 has 15 residues. V was pared by 0 bases and J by 3 bases, with 3 bases of the junction left unmatched. The CDR3 region has the DNA TGCGCCAGCAGCTTGGGGACAGGGTTTACAGATACGCAGTATTTT. Translated, it gives CASSLGTGFTDTQYF. Variable domain in full (rest from reference TRBV5-1 and TRBJ2-3): KAGVTQTPRYLIKTRGQQVTLSCSPISGHRSVSWYQQTPGQGLQFLFEYFSETQRNKGNFPGRFSGRQFSNSRSEMNVSTLELGDSALYLCASSLGTGFTDTQYFGPGTRLTVL.

The chain uses TRBV28 and TRBJ1-2; perhaps TRBD1 as D (6 bases). The germline V and J ends were trimmed by 7 bases and 5 bases, with 17 bases remaining between them. The germline CDR1 and CDR2 sequences are MDHEN and SYDVKM. CDR3 length: 14 amino acids. In DNA form, the CDR3 reads TGTGCCAGCACCCCCGGACAGCACGGATATGGCTACACCTTC. This gives the protein CASTPGQHGYGYTF.

This rearrangement joins TRBV13 to TRBJ1-3, with no clear D. Germline V CDR1 and CDR2: PRHDT, FYEKMQ (reference sequence). V lost 4 bases and J 1 base, leaving 14 bases between the germline ends. CDR3 length: 16 amino acids. CDR3 loop: CASSWGPPESGNTIYF. Written as DNA, the CDR3 is TGTGCCAGCAGCTGGGGTCCGCCGGAGTCTGGAAACACCATATATTTT.

The gene calls are TRBV6-1 and TRBJ1-5, with unresolved D. Germline V CDR1 and CDR2: MNHNS, SASEGT. V gave up 2 bases and J gave up 3 bases, with 14 bases separating them. CDR3 size: 16 residues. The CDR3 DNA sequence: TGTGCCAGCAGTGAAATGGGCTCTCCTTACAATCAGCCCCAGCATTTT. Translated: CASSEMGSPYNQPQHF.

The chain carries TRBV19 and TRBJ1-3; D unclear. Germline V lookup: CDR1 LNHDA, CDR2 SQIVND (reference sequence). The CDR3 totals 15 residues. V was shortened by 11 bases and J by 0 bases, with 17 bases between the two germline ends. CDR3 protein: CAVQHRVSSGNTIYF. As DNA, the CDR3 is TGTGCCGTCCAACACCGGGTCAGCTCTGGAAACACCATATATTTT. Filled out from reference TRBV19 and TRBJ1-3, the complete variable domain reads DGGITQSPKYLFRKEGQNVTLSCEQNLNHDAMYWYRQDPGQGLRLIYYSQIVNDFQKGDIAEGYSVSREKKESFPLTVTSAQKNPTAFYLCAVQHRVSSGNTIYFGEGSWLTVV.

The chain has TRBV5-4 and TRBJ1-4, with 7 positions matching TRBD1. V lost 7 bases and J lost 4; bases outside the gene matches: 7. Germline V lookup: CDR1 SGHNT, CDR2 YYREEE (reference sequence). The CDR3 extends over 14 amino acids. The CDR3 loop reads CASGLTGINEKLFF. The CDR3 DNA reads TGTGCCAGCGGCCTGACAGGGATTAATGAAAAACTGTTTTTT.